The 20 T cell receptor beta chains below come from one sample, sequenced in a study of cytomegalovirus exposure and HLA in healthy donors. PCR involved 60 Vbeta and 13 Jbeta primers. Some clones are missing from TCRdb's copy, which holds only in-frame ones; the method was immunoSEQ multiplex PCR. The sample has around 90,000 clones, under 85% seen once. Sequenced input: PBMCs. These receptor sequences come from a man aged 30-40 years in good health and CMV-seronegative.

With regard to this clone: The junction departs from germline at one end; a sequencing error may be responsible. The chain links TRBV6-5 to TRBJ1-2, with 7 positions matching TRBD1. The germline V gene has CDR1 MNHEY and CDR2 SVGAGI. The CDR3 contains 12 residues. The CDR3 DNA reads TGTGCCAGCAGTTACTCGAACCAGGGGGGATTCTTC. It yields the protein CASSYSNQGGFF.

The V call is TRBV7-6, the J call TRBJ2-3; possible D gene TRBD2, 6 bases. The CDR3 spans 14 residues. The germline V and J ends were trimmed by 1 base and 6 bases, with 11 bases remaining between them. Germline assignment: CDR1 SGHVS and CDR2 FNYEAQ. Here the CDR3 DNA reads TGTGCCAGCAGCTTAGGGCCAGGGAGGGATACGCAGTATTTT. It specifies CASSLGPGRDTQYF. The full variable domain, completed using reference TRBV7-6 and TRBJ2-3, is GAGVSQSPRYKVTKRGQDVALRCDPISGHVSLYWYRQALGQGPEFLTYFNYEAQQDKSGLPNDRFSAERPEGSISTLTIQRTEQRDSAMYRCASSLGPGRDTQYFGPGTRLTVL.

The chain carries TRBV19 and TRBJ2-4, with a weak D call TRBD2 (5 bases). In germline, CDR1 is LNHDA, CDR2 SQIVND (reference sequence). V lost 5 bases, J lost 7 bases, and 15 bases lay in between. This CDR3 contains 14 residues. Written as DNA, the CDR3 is TGTGCCAGTAGTGCGGGCCAGCGAACCAACATTCAGTACTTC. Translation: CASSAGQRTNIQYF.

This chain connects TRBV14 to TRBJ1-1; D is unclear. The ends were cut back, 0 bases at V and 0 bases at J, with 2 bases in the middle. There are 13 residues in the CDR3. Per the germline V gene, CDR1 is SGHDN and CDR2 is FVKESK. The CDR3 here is CASSQDMNTEAFF. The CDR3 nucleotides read TGTGCCAGCAGCCAAGACATGAACACTGAAGCTTTCTTT.

CDR3 in DNA: TGCGCCAGCAGCCAAGATCTTCGGGCGAACACCGGGGAGCTGTTTTTT. Its protein is CASSQDLRANTGELFF. The chain uses TRBV4-3 and TRBJ2-2, with D unresolved. With 0 bases removed from V and 0 bases from J, the gap between germline ends came to 8 bases. The V gene's germline CDR1 is LGHNA and CDR2 YSLEER. This CDR3 comprises 16 residues.

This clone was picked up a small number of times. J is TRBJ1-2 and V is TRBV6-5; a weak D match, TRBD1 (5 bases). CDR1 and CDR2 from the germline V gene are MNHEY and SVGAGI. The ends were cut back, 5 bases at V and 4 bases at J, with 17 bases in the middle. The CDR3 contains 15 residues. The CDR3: CASSTFTRGLYGYTF. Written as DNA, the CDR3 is TGTGCCAGCAGTACCTTCACAAGGGGCCTCTATGGCTACACCTTC.

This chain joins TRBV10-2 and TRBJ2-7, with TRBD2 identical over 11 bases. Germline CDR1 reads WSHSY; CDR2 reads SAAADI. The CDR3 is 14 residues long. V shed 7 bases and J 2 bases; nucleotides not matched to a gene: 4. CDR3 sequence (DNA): TGCGCCAGCACCTCGGGACTAGCGGCCTACGAGCAGTACTTC. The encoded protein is CASTSGLAAYEQYF.

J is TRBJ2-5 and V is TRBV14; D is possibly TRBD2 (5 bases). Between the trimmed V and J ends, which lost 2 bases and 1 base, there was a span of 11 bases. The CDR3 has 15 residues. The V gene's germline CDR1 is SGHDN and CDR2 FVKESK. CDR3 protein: CASSQRASFQETQYF. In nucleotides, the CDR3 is TGTGCCAGCAGCCAACGGGCTAGCTTCCAAGAGACCCAGTACTTC. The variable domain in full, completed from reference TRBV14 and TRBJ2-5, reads EAGVTQFPSHSVIEKGQTVTLRCDPISGHDNLYWYRRVMGKEIKFLLHFVKESKQDESGMPNNRFLAERTGGTYSTLKVQPAELEDSGVYFCASSQRASFQETQYFGPGTRLLVL.

The CDR3 nucleotides read TGTGCCAGCAGCCCCCGGCGGGGACAGGTGGAATCACCCCTCCACTTT. It yields the protein CASSPRRGQVESPLHF. The chain links TRBV11-2 to TRBJ1-6, with TRBD1 matching 8 bases. V was clipped by 5 bases and J by 10 bases; unmatched bases: 13. The CDR3 contains 16 residues. Germline V gives CDR1 SGHAT, CDR2 FQNNGV.

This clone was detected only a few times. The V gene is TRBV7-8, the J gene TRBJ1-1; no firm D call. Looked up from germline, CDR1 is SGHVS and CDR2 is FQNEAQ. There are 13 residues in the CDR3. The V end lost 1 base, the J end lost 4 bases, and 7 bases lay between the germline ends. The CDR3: CASSLGGSTEAFF. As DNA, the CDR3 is TGTGCCAGCAGCTTAGGAGGTTCCACTGAAGCTTTCTTT.

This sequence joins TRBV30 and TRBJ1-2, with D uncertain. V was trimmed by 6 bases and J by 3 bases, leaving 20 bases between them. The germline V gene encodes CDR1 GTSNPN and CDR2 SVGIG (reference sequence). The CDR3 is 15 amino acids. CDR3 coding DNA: TGTGCCTGCTTACGAGGGAGGGTCTGGGACTATGGCTACACCTTC. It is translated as CACLRGRVWDYGYTF.

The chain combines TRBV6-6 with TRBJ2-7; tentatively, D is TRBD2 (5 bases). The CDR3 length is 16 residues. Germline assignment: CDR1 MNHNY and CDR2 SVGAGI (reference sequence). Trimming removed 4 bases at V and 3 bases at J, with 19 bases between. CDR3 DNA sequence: TGTGCCAGCAGTTCGTCCCGAGCGGAAACACTCTACGAGCAGTACTTC. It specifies CASSSSRAETLYEQYF.

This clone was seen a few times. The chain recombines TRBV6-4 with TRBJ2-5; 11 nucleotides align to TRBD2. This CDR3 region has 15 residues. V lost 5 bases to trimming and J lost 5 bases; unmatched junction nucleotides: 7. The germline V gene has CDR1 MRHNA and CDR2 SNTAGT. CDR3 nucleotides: TGTGCCAGCAGTTCACTAGCGGGGGAGTCGGAGACCCAGTACTTC. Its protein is CASSSLAGESETQYF.

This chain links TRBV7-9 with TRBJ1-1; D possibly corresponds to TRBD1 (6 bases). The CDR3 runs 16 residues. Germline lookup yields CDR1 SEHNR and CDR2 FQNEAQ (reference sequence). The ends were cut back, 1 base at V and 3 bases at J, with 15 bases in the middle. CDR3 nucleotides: TGTGCCAGCAGCTTAGGTGGACAGACAAGTTACACTGAAGCTTTCTTT. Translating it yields CASSLGGQTSYTEAFF. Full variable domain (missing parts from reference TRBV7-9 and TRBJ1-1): DTGVSQNPRHKITKRGQNVTFRCDPISEHNRLYWYRQTLGQGPEFLTYFQNEAQLEKSRLLSDRFSAERPKGSFSTLEIQRTEQGDSAMYLCASSLGGQTSYTEAFFGQGTRLTVV.

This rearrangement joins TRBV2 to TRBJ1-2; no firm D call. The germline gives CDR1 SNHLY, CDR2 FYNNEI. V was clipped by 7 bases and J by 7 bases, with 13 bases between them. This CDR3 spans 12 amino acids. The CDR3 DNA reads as TGTGCCAGCACAGCCGCGAGGAGTGGCTACACCTTC. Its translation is CASTAARSGYTF. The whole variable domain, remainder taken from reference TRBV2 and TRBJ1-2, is EPEVTQTPSHQVTQMGQEVILRCVPISNHLYFYWYRQILGQKVEFLVSFYNNEISEKSEIFDDQFSVERPDGSNFTLKIRSTKLEDSAMYFCASTAARSGYTFGSGTRLTVV.

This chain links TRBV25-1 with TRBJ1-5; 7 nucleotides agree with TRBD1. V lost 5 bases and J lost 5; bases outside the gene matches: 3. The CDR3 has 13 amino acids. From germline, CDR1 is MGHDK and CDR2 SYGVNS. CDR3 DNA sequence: TGTGCCAGCAGTACAGGGGAGGATCAGCCCCAGCATTTT. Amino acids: CASSTGEDQPQHF.

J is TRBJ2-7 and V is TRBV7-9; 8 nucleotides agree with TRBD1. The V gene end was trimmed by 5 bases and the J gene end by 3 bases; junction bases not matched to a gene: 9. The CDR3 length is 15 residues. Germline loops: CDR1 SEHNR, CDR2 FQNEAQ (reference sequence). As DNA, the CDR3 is TGTGCCAGCAGCCAACCCCGGACAGGGCACTACGAGCAGTACTTC. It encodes CASSQPRTGHYEQYF. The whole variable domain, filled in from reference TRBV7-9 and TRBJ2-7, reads DTGVSQNPRHKITKRGQNVTFRCDPISEHNRLYWYRQTLGQGPEFLTYFQNEAQLEKSRLLSDRFSAERPKGSFSTLEIQRTEQGDSAMYLCASSQPRTGHYEQYFGPGTRLTVT.

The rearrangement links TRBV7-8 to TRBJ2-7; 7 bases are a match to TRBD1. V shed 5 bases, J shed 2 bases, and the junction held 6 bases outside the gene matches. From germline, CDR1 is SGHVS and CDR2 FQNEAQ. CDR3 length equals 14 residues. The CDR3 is CASSLRDRAYEQYF. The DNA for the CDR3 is TGTGCCAGCAGCCTCCGGGACAGAGCCTACGAGCAGTACTTC.

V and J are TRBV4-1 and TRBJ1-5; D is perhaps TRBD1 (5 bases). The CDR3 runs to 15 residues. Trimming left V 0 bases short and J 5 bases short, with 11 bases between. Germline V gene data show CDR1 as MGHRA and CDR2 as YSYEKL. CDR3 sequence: CASSQEERGYQPQHF. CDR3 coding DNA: TGCGCCAGCAGCCAAGAAGAGCGGGGGTATCAGCCCCAGCATTTT.

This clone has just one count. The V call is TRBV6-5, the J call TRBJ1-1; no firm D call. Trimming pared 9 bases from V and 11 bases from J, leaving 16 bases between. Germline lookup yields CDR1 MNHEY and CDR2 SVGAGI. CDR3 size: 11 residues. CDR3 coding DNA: TGTGCCAGTAAATATAAGCGACGGGCTTTCTTT. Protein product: CASKYKRRAFF.